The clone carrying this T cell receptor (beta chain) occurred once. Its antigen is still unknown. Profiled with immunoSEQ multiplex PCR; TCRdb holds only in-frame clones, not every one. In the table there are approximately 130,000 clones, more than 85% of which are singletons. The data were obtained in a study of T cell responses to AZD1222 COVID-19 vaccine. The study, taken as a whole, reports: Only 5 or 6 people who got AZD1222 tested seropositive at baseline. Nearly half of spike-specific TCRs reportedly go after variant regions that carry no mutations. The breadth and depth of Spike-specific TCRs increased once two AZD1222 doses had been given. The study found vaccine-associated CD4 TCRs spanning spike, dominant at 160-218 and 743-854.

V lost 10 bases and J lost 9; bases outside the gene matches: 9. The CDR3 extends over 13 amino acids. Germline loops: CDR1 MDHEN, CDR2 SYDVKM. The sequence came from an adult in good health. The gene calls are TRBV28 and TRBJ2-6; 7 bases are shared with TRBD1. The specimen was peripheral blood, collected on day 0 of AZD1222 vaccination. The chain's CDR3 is CATRQGRDNVLTF. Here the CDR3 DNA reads TGTGCCACCAGACAGGGTAGGGACAACGTCCTGACTTTC.